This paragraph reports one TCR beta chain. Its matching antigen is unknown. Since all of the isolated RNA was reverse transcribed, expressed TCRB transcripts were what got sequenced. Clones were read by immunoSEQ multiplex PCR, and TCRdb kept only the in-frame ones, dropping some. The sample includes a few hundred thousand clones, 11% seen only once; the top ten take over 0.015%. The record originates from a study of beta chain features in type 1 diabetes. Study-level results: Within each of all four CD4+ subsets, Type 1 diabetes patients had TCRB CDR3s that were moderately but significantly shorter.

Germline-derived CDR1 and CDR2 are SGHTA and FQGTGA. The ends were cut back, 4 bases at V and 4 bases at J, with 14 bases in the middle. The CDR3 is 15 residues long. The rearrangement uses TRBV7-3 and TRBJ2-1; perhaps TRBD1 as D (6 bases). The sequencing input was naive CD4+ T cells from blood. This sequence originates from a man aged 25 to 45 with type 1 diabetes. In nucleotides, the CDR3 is TGTGCCAGCAGCTCAAGGTCGACAGGTTACAATGAGCAGTTCTTC. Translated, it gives CASSSRSTGYNEQFF.